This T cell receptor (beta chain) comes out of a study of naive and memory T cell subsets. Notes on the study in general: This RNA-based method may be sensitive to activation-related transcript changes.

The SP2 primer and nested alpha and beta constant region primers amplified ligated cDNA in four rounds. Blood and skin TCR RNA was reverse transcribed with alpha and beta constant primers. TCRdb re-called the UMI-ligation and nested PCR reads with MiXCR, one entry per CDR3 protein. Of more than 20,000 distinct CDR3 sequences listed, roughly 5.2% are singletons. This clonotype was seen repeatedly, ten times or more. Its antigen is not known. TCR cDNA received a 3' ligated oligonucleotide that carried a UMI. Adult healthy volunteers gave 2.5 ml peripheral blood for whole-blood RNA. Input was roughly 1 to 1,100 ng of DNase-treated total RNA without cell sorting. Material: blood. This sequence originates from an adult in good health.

CDR3 bases: TGTGCCAGCAGCCAAGTACTAGCGGGGGGAAACAATGAGCAGTTCTTC. Protein: CASSQVLAGGNNEQFF. This rearrangement joins TRBV3-1 to TRBJ2-1; 12 bases agree with TRBD2. The CDR3 is 16 amino acids. The V gene's germline CDR1 is LGHDT and CDR2 YNNKEL (reference sequence). Trimming removed 1 base from V and 5 bases from J; junction bases left unmatched: 3.